These 5 T cell receptor beta chains came from one sample sequenced in a study of blood T cell repertoires in COVID-19. Using immunoSEQ multiplex PCR, the repertoire was profiled, and TCRdb retains in-frame clones only, with some absent. This table has roughly 700,000 clones, more than 80% appearing once. Sequencing was performed on peripheral blood. The receptor source for this set is a woman aged 18-29 years with acute or convalescent COVID-19.

V and J are TRBV6-2 or TRBV6-3 and TRBJ2-3; TRBD2 matches at 8 bases. The CDR3 is 15 amino acids. Germline lookup yields CDR1 MNHEY and CDR2 SVGEGT. Germline trimming cut 2 bases from V and 2 bases from J; bases unmatched to any gene: 3. Written as DNA, the CDR3 is TGTGCCAGCAGTTACAAAGCGGGGGCCACAGATACGCAGTATTTT. Its translation: CASSYKAGATDTQYF.

The chain recombines TRBV29-1 with TRBJ1-1, with D possibly being TRBD1 (5 bases). CDR1 is SQVTM, CDR2 ANQGSEA, per germline. V lost 6 bases, J lost 2 bases, and 16 bases lay in between. The CDR3 totals 14 residues. CDR3 sequence: CSVRRGTSNTEAFF. CDR3 DNA: TGCAGCGTCCGGCGGGGCACTTCAAACACTGAAGCTTTCTTT.

There are a few counts of this clone. The chain uses TRBV9 and TRBJ1-1; 7 positions match TRBD1. Looked up from germline, CDR1 is SGDLS and CDR2 is YYNGEE. The CDR3 spans 12 residues. V lost 4 bases to trimming and J lost 7 bases; unmatched junction nucleotides: 4. The CDR3 nucleotides are TGTGCCAGCAGCTCCTGGGACAGTGAAGCTTTCTTT. It encodes CASSSWDSEAFF.

The genes are TRBV2 and TRBJ1-4; a possible D gene is TRBD1 (5 bases). V was pared by 5 bases and J by 6 bases, with 16 bases between. The CDR3 contains 15 residues. From germline, CDR1 is SNHLY and CDR2 FYNNEI. The CDR3 reads CASSPRRGVYEKLFF. Written as DNA, the CDR3 is TGTGCCAGCAGTCCCCGGAGGGGCGTATATGAAAAACTGTTTTTT.

V and J are TRBV6-1 and TRBJ2-5; TRBD2 aligns across 7 bases. Germline CDR1 and CDR2: MNHNS and SASEGT. The length of the CDR3 is 17 residues. V dropped 4 bases and J dropped 4; count of bases not matched to a gene: 15. The CDR3 reads CASSGPLSGSPGETQYF. DNA of the CDR3: TGTGCCAGCAGTGGACCTCTTAGCGGGTCACCAGGAGAGACCCAGTACTTC.